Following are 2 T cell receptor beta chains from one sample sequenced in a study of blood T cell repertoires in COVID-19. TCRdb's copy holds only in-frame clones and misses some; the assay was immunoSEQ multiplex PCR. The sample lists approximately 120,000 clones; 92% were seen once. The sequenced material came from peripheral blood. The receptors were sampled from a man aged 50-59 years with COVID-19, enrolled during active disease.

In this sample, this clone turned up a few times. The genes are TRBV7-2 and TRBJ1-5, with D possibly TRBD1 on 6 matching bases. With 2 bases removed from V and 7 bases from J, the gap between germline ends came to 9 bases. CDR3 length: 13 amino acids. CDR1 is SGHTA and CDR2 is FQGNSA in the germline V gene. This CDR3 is CASSLTDSQPQHF. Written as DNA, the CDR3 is TGTGCCAGCAGCTTAACGGACAGCCAGCCCCAGCATTTT.

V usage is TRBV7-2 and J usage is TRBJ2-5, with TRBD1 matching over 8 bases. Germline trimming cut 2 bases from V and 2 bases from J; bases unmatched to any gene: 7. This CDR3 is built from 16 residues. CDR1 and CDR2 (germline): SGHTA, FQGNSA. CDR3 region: CASSLLARGPQETQYF. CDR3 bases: TGTGCCAGCAGCTTATTGGCCAGGGGGCCTCAAGAGACCCAGTACTTC. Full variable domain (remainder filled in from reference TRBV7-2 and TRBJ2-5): GAGVSQSPSNKVTEKGKDVELRCDPISGHTALYWYRQSLGQGLEFLIYFQGNSAPDKSGLPSDRFSAERTGGSVSTLTIQRTQQEDSAVYLCASSLLARGPQETQYFGPGTRLLVL.